These 10 T cell receptor beta chains share one sample of origin, sequenced in a study of shared clonotypes between healthy human individuals. TCRdb's table, derived via immunoSEQ multiplex PCR, lists solely in-frame clones and lacks some. The sample lists more than 1,200,000 clones; 98% were seen once. Input material: naive CD4+ T cells sorted from blood. The subset denotes: CD45RA+ positively selected. The receptors come from a man younger than 45 in good health.

A note on this clone: The same CDR3 arises from other DNA sequences in this sample as well. V usage is TRBV28 and J usage is TRBJ2-5; D remains ambiguous. CDR1 and CDR2 from the germline V gene are MDHEN and SYDVKM. The germline V and J ends were trimmed by 3 bases and 5 bases, with 7 bases remaining between them. This CDR3 has 12 amino acids. The chain's CDR3 is CASSLSGETQYF. The CDR3 DNA sequence: TGTGCCAGCAGTTTGTCCGGGGAGACCCAGTACTTC.

The genes are TRBV28 and TRBJ2-4, with 9 bases matching TRBD1. Germline V gene lookup returns CDR1 MDHEN and CDR2 SYDVKM. The V gene end was trimmed by 1 base and the J gene end by 5 bases; junction bases not matched to a gene: 3. The length of the CDR3 is 15 residues. CDR3 loop: CASSLSGQGQNIQYF. DNA for the CDR3: TGTGCCAGCAGTTTATCGGGACAGGGCCAAAACATTCAGTACTTC.

The V gene is TRBV18, the J gene TRBJ1-3; perhaps TRBD1 as D (6 bases). V lost 3 bases, J lost 2 bases, and 14 bases lay in between. The CDR3 has 16 amino acids. CDR1 is KGHSH and CDR2 is LQKENI in the germline V gene. In DNA, the CDR3 is TGTGCCAGCTCACCCGGACAGACTAAAACTGGAAACACCATATATTTT. It specifies CASSPGQTKTGNTIYF.

For the CDR3, the DNA is TGTGCCATCAGATCCGGCGACGGAAATGAGCAGTTCTTC. It specifies CAIRSGDGNEQFF. This chain joins TRBV10-3 and TRBJ2-1; D not resolved. Germline V gene lookup returns CDR1 ENHRY and CDR2 SYGVKD. The CDR3 has 13 amino acids. Trimming removed 6 bases from V and 7 bases from J, with 13 bases in between.

This clone was counted a single time. Other DNA sequences in this sample translate to the same CDR3. This rearrangement joins TRBV6-6 to TRBJ2-1; no clear D. The V gene's germline CDR1 is MNHNY and CDR2 SVGAGI (reference sequence). With 2 bases removed from V and 5 bases from J, the gap between germline ends came to 4 bases. The CDR3 runs 12 residues. The CDR3 reads CASSYPDNEQFF. The CDR3 bases are TGTGCCAGCAGTTACCCTGACAATGAGCAGTTCTTC.

The chain carries TRBV27 and TRBJ2-1; D is uncertain. V gave up 5 bases and J gave up 6 bases, with 11 bases separating them. Germline V lookup: CDR1 MNHEY, CDR2 SMNVEV (reference sequence). This CDR3 has 13 amino acids. CDR3 region: CASSPSWRNEQFF. The DNA of the CDR3 is TGTGCCAGCAGTCCCTCATGGCGCAATGAGCAGTTCTTC.

This CDR3 is CASSFGGRLRDTQYF. The DNA of the CDR3 is TGTGCCAGCAGTTTCGGCGGGAGGTTAAGAGATACGCAGTATTTT. The chain combines TRBV27 with TRBJ2-3; 8 bases line up with TRBD2. The germline V gene encodes CDR1 MNHEY and CDR2 SMNVEV (reference sequence). V shed 3 bases, J shed 5 bases, and the junction held 7 bases outside the gene matches. This CDR3 spans 15 amino acids.

The J gene is TRBJ2-1, the V gene TRBV11-2; no definite D call. Deletions cut 5 bases from V and 4 bases from J, with 15 bases between. This CDR3 region has 15 residues. Germline V lookup: CDR1 SGHAT, CDR2 FQNNGV. The CDR3 reads CASSPGRTAYNEQFF. DNA for the CDR3: TGTGCCAGCAGCCCTGGACGGACCGCATACAATGAGCAGTTCTTC. Complete variable domain (other parts from reference TRBV11-2 and TRBJ2-1): EAGVAQSPRYKIIEKRQSVAFWCNPISGHATLYWYQQILGQGPKLLIQFQNNGVVDDSQLPKDRFSAERLKGVDSTLKIQPAKLEDSAVYLCASSPGRTAYNEQFFGPGTRLTVL.

The chain is built from TRBV9 and TRBJ2-7; D gene unclear. Germline assignment: CDR1 SGDLS and CDR2 YYNGEE. V was clipped by 0 bases and J by 2 bases, with 9 bases between them. The CDR3 consists of 14 residues. CDR3 sequence: CASSVGPTTYEQYF. CDR3 sequence (DNA): TGTGCCAGCAGCGTAGGCCCAACAACCTACGAGCAGTACTTC.

This clone was recorded once. This rearrangement joins TRBV6-5 to TRBJ2-3; D may be TRBD2 (7 bases). Looked up from germline, CDR1 is MNHEY and CDR2 is SVGAGI. The CDR3 sequence is 15 residues long. Trimming took 2 bases from V and 6 from J, leaving 15 bases between them. In DNA, the CDR3 is TGTGCCAGCAGTTACACCATCGGGGGGCGGGATACGCAGTATTTT. This encodes CASSYTIGGRDTQYF.